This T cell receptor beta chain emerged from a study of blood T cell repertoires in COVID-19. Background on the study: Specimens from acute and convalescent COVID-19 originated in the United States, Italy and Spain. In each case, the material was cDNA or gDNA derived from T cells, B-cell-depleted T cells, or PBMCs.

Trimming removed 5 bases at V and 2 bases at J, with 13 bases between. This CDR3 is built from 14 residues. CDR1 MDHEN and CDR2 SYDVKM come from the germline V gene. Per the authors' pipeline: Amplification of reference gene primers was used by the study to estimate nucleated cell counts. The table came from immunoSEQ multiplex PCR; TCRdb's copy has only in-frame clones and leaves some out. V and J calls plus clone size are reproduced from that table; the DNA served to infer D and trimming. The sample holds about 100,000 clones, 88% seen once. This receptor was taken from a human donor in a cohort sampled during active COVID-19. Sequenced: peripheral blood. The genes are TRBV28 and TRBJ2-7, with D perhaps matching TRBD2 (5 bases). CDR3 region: CASSPEGLPYEQYF. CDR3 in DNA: TGTGCCAGCAGTCCAGAGGGTCTCCCCTACGAGCAGTACTTC.